Listed here are 30 T cell receptor beta chains from one sample, sequenced in a study of T cell responses to AZD1222 COVID-19 vaccine. TCRdb keeps only in-frame clones here, not all; method: immunoSEQ multiplex PCR. In the table there are 150,000 to 200,000 clones, 80% to 95% of which are singletons. The material sequenced was peripheral blood, taken 28 days after the second AZD1222 dose. The receptors derive from an adult who received the AZD1222 COVID-19 vaccine.

This chain uses TRBV6-5 with TRBJ1-2; D perhaps matches TRBD1 (5 bases). Trimming removed 9 bases from V and 2 bases from J, with 13 bases in between. The V gene's germline CDR1 is MNHEY and CDR2 SVGAGI. The CDR3 is made up of 13 amino acids. DNA of the CDR3: TGTGCCAGTTCTCCGGGGGTGAACTATGGCTACACCTTC. Its translation is CASSPGVNYGYTF.

This rearrangement joins TRBV9 to TRBJ2-5; TRBD1 is a possible D gene (5 bases). CDR3 length: 15 amino acids. Trimming removed 1 base at V and 5 bases at J, with 15 bases between. Looked up from germline, CDR1 is SGDLS and CDR2 is YYNGEE. The CDR3 nucleotides read TGTGCCAGCAGCGTATCCCTTATCAGGGCTGAGACCCAGTACTTC. Its protein is CASSVSLIRAETQYF.

This clone was found once. The chain joins TRBV6-4 to TRBJ2-2; D uncertain. Germline V gene sequence: CDR1 MRHNA, CDR2 SNTAGT. CDR3 length: 14 residues. Trimming removed 6 bases at V and 3 bases at J, with 11 bases between. The CDR3 here is CASRGRHDTGELFF. As DNA, the CDR3 is TGTGCCAGCAGGGGTAGACACGACACCGGGGAGCTGTTTTTT.

The chain joins TRBV7-2 to TRBJ2-2; no definite D call. V lost 4 bases, J lost 0 bases, and 9 bases lay in between. This CDR3 has 15 residues. Germline lookup yields CDR1 SGHTA and CDR2 FQGNSA. CDR3 DNA: TGTGCCAGCAGCTCCACCGGGTCGAACACCGGGGAGCTGTTTTTT. It codes for CASSSTGSNTGELFF.

The V and J genes are TRBV12-3 or TRBV12-4 and TRBJ1-2, with D perhaps TRBD1 (6 bases). The CDR3 runs to 13 residues. The V gene lost 5 bases and the J gene lost 4 bases, with 11 bases spanning the gap. The CDR3 DNA sequence: TGTGCCAGCAGTACGACAGGAGGCTATGGCTACACCTTC. Amino acid sequence: CASSTTGGYGYTF.

The chain has TRBV11-2 and TRBJ1-2; a possible D gene is TRBD1 (5 bases). The length of the CDR3 is 12 residues. Trimming removed 0 bases at V and 8 bases at J, with 7 bases between. The V gene's germline CDR1 is SGHAT and CDR2 FQNNGV. The CDR3 DNA reads as TGTGCCAGCAGCTTAGAAGGGGACGGCTACACCTTC. It is translated as CASSLEGDGYTF.

This chain joins TRBV4-3 and TRBJ2-1; D uncertain. This CDR3 region has 16 residues. Germline V gene sequence: CDR1 LGHNA, CDR2 YSLEER. Between the trimmed V and J ends, which lost 6 bases and 0 bases, there was a span of 15 bases. The CDR3: CASSLSARSSYNEQFF. In DNA form, the CDR3 reads TGCGCCAGCAGTCTCAGCGCCAGGAGCTCCTACAATGAGCAGTTCTTC.

The chain links TRBV14 to TRBJ1-4; no clear D gene. V was clipped by 6 bases and J by 0 bases, with 5 bases between them. The germline CDR1 and CDR2 sequences are SGHDN and FVKESK. The CDR3 loop spans 13 amino acids. The CDR3: CASRRATNEKLFF. The DNA of the CDR3 is TGTGCCAGCAGGAGGGCAACTAATGAAAAACTGTTTTTT.

The chain couples TRBV11-2 to TRBJ2-7, with D possibly TRBD2 on 5 matching bases. CDR1 and CDR2 from the germline V gene are SGHAT and FQNNGV. V shed 7 bases and J shed 5 bases, with 18 bases lying between them. The CDR3 is 14 residues long. The CDR3 is CASTWSSVGDEQYF. CDR3 DNA sequence: TGTGCCAGCACTTGGAGTAGCGTGGGCGACGAGCAGTACTTC.

This chain connects TRBV21-1 to TRBJ2-7; the listed D gene, TRBD1, was not tested against the DNA. TRBV21-1 is listed as a pseudogene. The CDR3 contains 14 residues. The DNA for the CDR3 is TGTGCCAGCAGCAAGGCGACAGGCTACTACGAGCAGTACTTC. It yields the protein CASSKATGYYEQYF.

The rearrangement uses TRBV7-9 and TRBJ1-4, with 8 bases lining up with TRBD1. Germline CDR1 reads SEHNR; CDR2 reads FQNEAQ (reference sequence). This CDR3 comprises 18 residues. After removal of 8 bases from V and 0 bases from J, the junction contained 14 bases not matched to a gene. CDR3 nucleotides: TGTGCCAGCGGACGATACAGGGGGATAGTTGCAACTAATGAAAAACTGTTTTTT. It is translated as CASGRYRGIVATNEKLFF.

This CDR3 reads CSVERSGVYTEAFF. The CDR3 region has the DNA TGCAGCGTTGAACGCTCGGGGGTATATACTGAAGCTTTCTTT. This sequence joins TRBV29-1 and TRBJ1-1, with D perhaps matching TRBD1 (5 bases). This CDR3 is built from 14 residues. Per the germline V gene, CDR1 is SQVTM and CDR2 is ANQGSEA. Trimming removed 2 bases from V and 5 bases from J, with 15 bases in between.

V usage is TRBV19 and J usage is TRBJ1-1; D is possibly TRBD1 (6 bases). Per the germline V gene, CDR1 is LNHDA and CDR2 is SQIVND (reference sequence). V lost 7 bases to trimming and J lost 7 bases, with 16 bases between them. The CDR3 extends over 13 amino acids. CDR3 residues: CASNPGARGEAFF. CDR3 nucleotides: TGTGCCAGTAATCCGGGGGCGCGGGGTGAAGCTTTCTTT.

The chain has TRBV6-6 and TRBJ2-7; TRBD2 agrees at 12 bases. The CDR3 totals 16 residues. The junction had 11 bases not matched to a gene; V was cut back by 4 bases and J by 7 bases. Per germline, CDR1 MNHNY and CDR2 SVGAGI (reference sequence). CDR3 sequence (DNA): TGTGCCAGCAGTTCTGGGGCTAGCGGGAGGGCCAGGGAGCAGTACTTC. Residues: CASSSGASGRAREQYF.

This rearrangement joins TRBV7-2 to TRBJ2-3, with D hard to call. The V end lost 2 bases, the J end lost 4 bases, and 1 base lay between the germline ends. This CDR3 spans 11 amino acids. Per the germline V gene, CDR1 is SGHTA and CDR2 is FQGNSA. In DNA form, the CDR3 reads TGTGCCAGCAGCTTACCAGATACGCAGTATTTT. It translates to CASSLPDTQYF. The entire variable domain, with the rest obtained from reference TRBV7-2 and TRBJ2-3, is as follows: GAGVSQSPSNKVTEKGKDVELRCDPISGHTALYWYRQSLGQGLEFLIYFQGNSAPDKSGLPSDRFSAERTGGSVSTLTIQRTQQEDSAVYLCASSLPDTQYFGPGTRLTVL.

This rearrangement joins TRBV7-9 to TRBJ1-1; D unclear. Germline CDR1 and CDR2: SEHNR and FQNEAQ (reference sequence). The ends were cut back, 0 bases at V and 10 bases at J, with 9 bases in the middle. The length of the CDR3 is 12 residues. The CDR3 is CASSLAGSSAFF. CDR3 DNA: TGTGCCAGCAGCTTAGCCGGTAGCTCAGCTTTCTTT. Variable domain in full (rest from reference TRBV7-9 and TRBJ1-1): DTGVSQNPRHKITKRGQNVTFRCDPISEHNRLYWYRQTLGQGPEFLTYFQNEAQLEKSRLLSDRFSAERPKGSFSTLEIQRTEQGDSAMYLCASSLAGSSAFFGQGTRLTVV.

This sequence joins TRBV9 and TRBJ1-2, with 7 bases matching TRBD1. This CDR3 is built from 14 residues. Trimming at V came to 4 bases and at J to 8 bases, leaving 11 bases not matched to a gene. CDR1 SGDLS and CDR2 YYNGEE come from the germline V gene. In nucleotides, the CDR3 is TGTGCCAGCAGCCCTCGAGGGACAGAGGAGGGCTACACCTTC. The encoded protein is CASSPRGTEEGYTF. Full variable domain (missing parts from reference TRBV9 and TRBJ1-2): DSGVTQTPKHLITATGQRVTLRCSPRSGDLSVYWYQQSLDQGLQFLIQYYNGEERAKGNILERFSAQQFPDLHSELNLSSLELGDSALYFCASSPRGTEEGYTFGSGTRLTVV.

The gene calls are TRBV1 and TRBJ2-2; TRBD2 reflects the table's D call only, with no check against the DNA. TRBV1 is termed a pseudogene. The CDR3 length is 18 residues. In DNA form, the CDR3 reads TGCACCAGCAGCCTGACTAGCGGGGGGTTCGGGAACACCGGGGAGCTGTTTTTT. Its protein product is CTSSLTSGGFGNTGELFF.

This clone was seen only once. V usage is TRBV3-1 (or the pseudogene TRBV3-2) and J usage is TRBJ2-2; TRBD1 matches 9 bases. CDR1 is LGHDT and CDR2 is YNNKEL in the germline V gene (reference sequence). The CDR3 contains 15 residues. V was pared by 3 bases and J by 8 bases, with 7 bases of the junction left unmatched. CDR3 nucleotides: TGTGCCAGCAGCCATAACAGGGGGCCTTGGGGGGAGCTGTTTTTT. This codes for CASSHNRGPWGELFF.

V usage is TRBV9 and J usage is TRBJ1-6; 8 positions match TRBD1. The V segment lost 4 bases and the J segment 3 bases; nucleotides outside the gene matches: 6. Germline loops: CDR1 SGDLS, CDR2 YYNGEE. The CDR3 length is 16 residues. The CDR3 DNA follows: TGTGCCAGCAGCAAAGGTGACAGGGGCTATAATTCACCCCTCCACTTT. Translated, it gives CASSKGDRGYNSPLHF.

The chain couples TRBV6-1 to TRBJ1-2, with TRBD1 as a possible D gene (5 bases). V lost 1 base to trimming and J lost 2 bases, with 8 bases between them. CDR1 and CDR2 from the germline V gene are MNHNS and SASEGT. The CDR3 spans 14 residues. CDR3 nucleotides: TGTGCCAGCAGTGAAGGGGGCCCAAACTATGGCTACACCTTC. Its translation is CASSEGGPNYGYTF.

This sequence joins TRBV6-2 or TRBV6-3 and TRBJ2-7, with D unresolved. In germline, CDR1 is MNHEY, CDR2 SVGEGT. V lost 4 bases and J lost 0, with 10 bases in between. The CDR3 has 14 amino acids. The CDR3 DNA follows: TGTGCCAGCAGTTCCGACGTTAGCTCCTACGAGCAGTACTTC. It specifies CASSSDVSSYEQYF.

The chain combines TRBV9 with TRBJ2-1, with D perhaps matching TRBD1 (6 bases). Germline lookup yields CDR1 SGDLS and CDR2 YYNGEE. The CDR3 consists of 13 residues. Between the trimmed V and J ends, which lost 0 bases and 11 bases, there was a span of 12 bases. The CDR3 is CASSVGTELKQFF. The DNA for the CDR3 is TGTGCCAGCAGCGTAGGGACAGAACTCAAGCAGTTCTTC.

This clone was picked up one time. V gene TRBV27 combines with J gene TRBJ1-5; TRBD1 aligns across 8 bases. This CDR3 comprises 13 residues. V was clipped by 5 bases and J by 6 bases; unmatched bases: 3. Germline CDR1 is MNHEY and CDR2 is SMNVEV (reference sequence). The CDR3 loop reads CASSLQGAQPQHF. The CDR3 DNA is TGTGCCAGCAGTCTTCAGGGGGCTCAGCCCCAGCATTTT.

V and J are TRBV10-2 and TRBJ2-7; 10 nucleotides align to TRBD2. Germline V gene lookup returns CDR1 WSHSY and CDR2 SAAADI. The CDR3 runs 15 residues. V was pared by 6 bases and J by 4 bases, with 9 bases of the junction left unmatched. The CDR3 DNA follows: TGCGCCAGCAGCTATCACCTAGCGGGAGAGTACGAGCAGTACTTC. Its translation is CASSYHLAGEYEQYF.

This chain links TRBV6-5 with TRBJ2-1; the match to TRBD2 covers 10 bases. CDR3 length equals 15 residues. The V gene end was trimmed by 6 bases and the J gene end by 8 bases; junction bases not matched to a gene: 10. Per the germline V gene, CDR1 is MNHEY and CDR2 is SVGAGI. The DNA for the CDR3 is TGTGCCAGCAGGCAATCTAGCGGGGGTACTTATGAGCAGTTCTTC. It translates to CASRQSSGGTYEQFF.

This clone was seen once. The chain employs TRBV7-3 and TRBJ1-1; 7 bases are shared with TRBD1. Trimming at V came to 5 bases and at J to 0 bases, leaving 6 bases not matched to a gene. Germline V gene sequence: CDR1 SGHTA, CDR2 FQGTGA. The CDR3 extends over 15 amino acids. In DNA form, the CDR3 reads TGTGCCAGCAGCCCAGGGGGTTCCATGAACACTGAAGCTTTCTTT. Amino acids: CASSPGGSMNTEAFF.

V gene TRBV7-2 combines with J gene TRBJ1-2; 8 bases align to TRBD1. V lost 2 bases and J lost 4; bases outside the gene matches: 6. Germline CDR1 is SGHTA and CDR2 is FQGNSA. The CDR3 covers 15 residues. Written as DNA, the CDR3 is TGTGCCAGCAGCTTATCCCACGGGACAGGCTATGGCTACACCTTC. As protein: CASSLSHGTGYGYTF.

The J gene is TRBJ2-2, the V gene TRBV7-9; D uncertain. Trimming removed 5 bases at V and 2 bases at J, with 12 bases between. Germline assignment: CDR1 SEHNR and CDR2 FQNEAQ (reference sequence). The CDR3 consists of 15 residues. This CDR3 reads CASSPQAFNTGELFF. The CDR3, as DNA: TGTGCCAGCAGCCCCCAGGCGTTTAACACCGGGGAGCTGTTTTTT. Full variable domain (outside the CDR3, taken from reference TRBV7-9 and TRBJ2-2): DTGVSQNPRHKITKRGQNVTFRCDPISEHNRLYWYRQTLGQGPEFLTYFQNEAQLEKSRLLSDRFSAERPKGSFSTLEIQRTEQGDSAMYLCASSPQAFNTGELFFGEGSRLTVL.

This chain links TRBV5-4 with TRBJ1-1; possibly TRBD1 for D (6 bases). The CDR3 runs to 14 residues. Trimming removed 4 bases at V and 3 bases at J, with 13 bases between. In germline, CDR1 is SGHNT, CDR2 YYREEE (reference sequence). The CDR3 sequence: CASSLQGSDTEAFF. The CDR3 nucleotides are TGTGCCAGCAGCCTTCAGGGGTCGGACACTGAAGCTTTCTTT.